A selection of T cell receptor beta chains follows, all from one sample in a study of spatial heterogeneity in lung cancer. TCRdb re-called the 5' RACE reads through MiXCR, storing one row per CDR3 protein. The sample has some 6,000 distinct CDR3 sequences, around 9.1% seen once. The specimen comprised lung tumor tissue, sampled at surgery. The receptors here all came from a female donor with early-stage non-small cell lung cancer. Both conserved end residues are part of each CDR3. A D gene is named only where the DNA matches it firmly. Clone size is not always given. Where it is, it says once, few, many or a class for expanded clones.

TRBD1,TRBV20-1,TRBJ1-1,medium-sized,CSALGVLGQGKTEAFF,TGCAGTGCCCTAGGGGTACTCGGACAGGGAAAAACTGAAGCTTTCTTT
.,TRBV18,TRBJ2-5,medium-sized,CASSRERQETQYF,TGTGCCAGCTCCCGTGAGCGCCAAGAGACCCAGTACTTC
.,TRBV6-5,TRBJ1-6,.,CASSYSPRVSPLHF,TGTGCCAGCAGTTACTCGCCCAGGGTATCGCCCCTCCACTTT
.,TRBV11-2,TRBJ2-5,many,CASSFVQETQYF,TGTGCCAGCAGCTTTGTACAAGAGACCCAGTACTTC
.,TRBV3-1,TRBJ2-1,medium-sized,CASSPPFERDEQFF,TGTGCCAGCAGCCCCCCCTTTGAGCGGGATGAGCAGTTCTTC
.,TRBV20-1,TRBJ2-5,medium-sized,CSARETYQETQYF,TGCAGTGCTAGAGAAACGTACCAAGAGACCCAGTACTTC
.,TRBV4-1,TRBJ2-7,few,CASSQGTVGYEQYF,TGCGCCAGCAGCCAAGGCACGGTGGGATACGAGCAGTACTTC
.,TRBV4-3,TRBJ1-3,medium-sized,CASKPGRAGNTIYF,TGCGCCAGCAAACCGGGGCGGGCTGGAAACACCATATATTTT
TRBD1,TRBV30,TRBJ1-5,many,CAWSDGQGVQPQHF,TGTGCCTGGAGTGACGGACAGGGCGTGCAGCCCCAGCATTTT
.,TRBV11-1,TRBJ1-5,few,CASSPDRRQPQHF,TGTGCCAGCAGCCCCGACAGGCGACAGCCCCAGCATTTT
.,TRBV5-1,TRBJ2-1,medium-sized,CASSRDPYNEQFF,TGCGCCAGCAGCCGTGACCCGTACAATGAGCAGTTCTTC